Reported below is one T cell receptor (beta chain). What this receptor recognizes is not known. Base qualities are not recorded, but no much larger clone differs from it by a single base. Library preparation used the immunoSEQ multiplex PCR assay. The source is immuneACCESS, and TCRdb retained only in-frame sequences with V and J called. Part of the clones is not carried over; for the studies checked, unresolved V genes explain less than half of this, and the remainder is unexplained. This sample is represented by roughly 200,000 clones; roughly 94% of them were singletons. In total, the top ten clones hold over 1.2% of the sample. The sample belongs to a study of control samples from healthy donors and cancer patients (dated by TCRdb to the early 2020s). The V end loses 2 bases and the J end loses 4 bases, and a stretch of 17 bases separates them. The germline V gene encodes CDR1 MNHEY and CDR2 SVGAGI. The CDR3 runs 16 amino acids, cysteine and phenylalanine included. The entry retains the CDR3 DNA only, 48 bases that are in frame from base 1.

This TCR came from a man in his forties or fifties in good health. The specimen was blood. This receptor chain uses TRBV6-5 and TRBJ1-2; no confident D gene assignment can be made. The base sequence is TGTGCCAGCAGTTACGGCGGGCGTACGGAGGGCTATGGCTACACCTTC. This sequence encodes CASSYGGRTEGYGYTF.